These T cell receptor beta chains were read from a single sample in a study of human T cells and chemical hapten exposure. TCRdb reprocessed the RACE reads with MiXCR, giving one entry per CDR3 protein. There are over 50,000 distinct CDR3 sequences in the sample; 8.5% to 10% occur only once, and 9.5% to 10% lies in the top ten. This sample comprised whole blood, obtained in connection with sensitization to the hapten diphenylcyclopropenone (DPC). The receptors were sampled from a woman under 40 with alopecia areata. Some clones in this sample may be carry-over from other donors' samples. Each CDR3 is given with its conserved first and last residue. D genes are given only for firm matches. Clone size, where shown, is once, few, many, or a class for clones that have expanded.

d_call j_call v_call clone_size cdr3_aa cdr3_nt
TRBD1 TRBJ1-1 TRBV29-1 - CSVEGLQGTRGFF TGCAGCGTTGAAGGTTTACAGGGGACAAGAGGGTTCTTT
- TRBJ1-1 TRBV18 - CASSPSTVITEAFF TGTGCCAGCTCACCAAGTACAGTGATCACTGAAGCTTTCTTT
TRBD2 TRBJ2-3 TRBV7-2 - CASSAGTSRGDTQYF TGTGCCAGCAGCGCCGGGACTAGTCGCGGGGATACGCAGTATTTT
- TRBJ1-1 TRBV7-2 - CASSLVGPEAFF TGTGCCAGCAGCTTAGTTGGACCCGAAGCTTTCTTT
- TRBJ2-3 TRBV13 - CASSQGTDTQYF TGTGCCAGCAGCCAAGGCACAGATACGCAGTATTTT
- TRBJ1-4 TRBV6-6 - CASRHTTTNEKLFF TGTGCCAGCAGACACACGACAACTAATGAAAAACTGTTTTTT
TRBD2 TRBJ2-3 TRBV9 - CASSVASGRAGDTQYF TGTGCCAGCAGCGTAGCTTCAGGGAGGGCCGGGGATACGCAGTATTTT
- TRBJ2-3 TRBV24-1 - CATSDLRLIPTDMQYF TGTGCCACCAGTGATTTGAGGCTGATCCCCACAGATATGCAGTATTTT
- TRBJ2-7 TRBV11-3 few CASSSPPSSSSYEQYF TGTGCCAGCAGCTCCCCGCCTAGCTCCAGCTCCTACGAGCAGTACTTC
- TRBJ2-7 TRBV7-7 - CASSLTDSAYAEQYF TGTGCTAGCAGCTTAACCGACAGCGCCTACGCGGAGCAGTACTTC
- TRBJ2-1 TRBV19 - CASSPRGARSYNEQFF TGTGCCAGTAGCCCACGGGGGGCAAGATCCTACAATGAGCAGTTCTTC
- TRBJ2-3 TRBV7-2 - CASSSRQADTQYF TGTGCCAGCAGCTCACGACAGGCAGATACGCAGTATTTT
TRBD2 TRBJ2-3 TRBV7-2 few CASSFVAGAGDTQYF TGTGCCAGCAGCTTCGTAGCGGGGGCAGGAGATACGCAGTATTTT
TRBD1 TRBJ2-3 TRBV20-1 - CSAVQGAKDTQYF TGCAGTGCTGTACAGGGGGCGAAGGATACGCAGTATTTT
TRBD2 TRBJ2-1 TRBV4-1 few CASSQGGGGELNNEQFF TGCGCCAGCAGCCAAGGCGGCGGGGGAGAGCTCAACAATGAGCAGTTCTTC
TRBD2 TRBJ2-1 TRBV7-2 - CASSSILAGGPRSYNEQFF TGTGCCAGCAGCTCGATACTAGCGGGGGGGCCCAGGTCCTACAATGAGCAGTTCTTC
- TRBJ1-5 TRBV2 - CASQRRSANQPQHF TGTGCCAGCCAAAGACGGTCAGCCAATCAGCCCCAGCATTTT
- TRBJ1-2 TRBV7-2 many CASSLEPGTHSGYTF TGTGCCAGCAGCTTAGAGCCAGGGACCCATTCTGGCTACACCTTC
- TRBJ1-6 TRBV6-2/TRBV6-3 - CASTKRRGSSYNSPLHF TGTGCCAGCACTAAGCGGAGAGGAAGCTCCTATAATTCACCCCTCCACTTT
- TRBJ2-6 TRBV20-1 many CSARVPGSGANVLTF TGCAGTGCTAGAGTGCCTGGCTCTGGGGCCAACGTCCTGACTTTC
- TRBJ2-5 TRBV29-1 - CSVEDWTGGGKETQYF TGCAGCGTTGAAGATTGGACAGGCGGGGGTAAAGAGACCCAGTACTTC
- TRBJ1-3 TRBV29-1 - CSVKITGNTIYF TGCAGCGTTAAGATCACTGGAAACACCATATATTTT
TRBD1 TRBJ2-3 TRBV12-3/TRBV12-4 few CASSRGQGRRDTQYF TGTGCCAGCAGTAGGGGACAGGGGAGGAGAGATACGCAGTATTTT
- TRBJ1-5 TRBV4-3 - CASSRDCNQPQHF TGCGCCAGCAGCCGAGATTGCAATCAGCCCCAGCATTTT
- TRBJ1-4 TRBV29-1 - CSASGPSGEKLFF TGCAGCGCGTCAGGGCCCTCGGGGGAAAAACTGTTTTTT
- TRBJ1-3 TRBV7-9 medium-sized CASSSPAGTTNLNTIYF TGTGCCAGCAGCTCGCCAGCCGGGACCACGAATCTAAACACCATATATTTT
- TRBJ1-5 TRBV6-4 - CASSEEVNQPQHF TGTGCCAGCAGTGAGGAGGTCAATCAGCCCCAGCATTTT
- TRBJ1-1 TRBV12-3/TRBV12-4 many CASSKFRLNTEAFF TGTGCCAGCAGTAAATTCCGGCTGAACACTGAAGCTTTCTTT
TRBD1 TRBJ1-1 TRBV3-1 - CASSLRTGGSTEAFF TGTGCCAGCAGCCTGCGGACAGGGGGGAGCACTGAAGCTTTCTTT
- TRBJ2-4 TRBV6-2/TRBV6-3 few CAAQASGRENIQYF TGTGCCGCCCAAGCGTCGGGACGGGAAAACATTCAGTACTTC
TRBD1 TRBJ2-2 TRBV6-5 - CASSKGTGGTVSFTGELFF TGTGCCAGCAGTAAAGGGACAGGGGGTACAGTGTCGTTCACCGGGGAGCTGTTTTTT
TRBD1 TRBJ2-3 TRBV3-1 - CASSKDSARGDTQYF TGTGCCAGCAGCAAGGACAGCGCCAGGGGGGATACGCAGTATTTT
- TRBJ2-3 TRBV20-1 - CSAWTPGFTDTQYF TGCAGTGCTTGGACTCCGGGGTTCACAGATACGCAGTATTTT
TRBD1 TRBJ2-7 TRBV5-6 - CASSSLRQGGYEQYF TGTGCCAGCAGCTCTTTGAGACAGGGGGGCTACGAGCAGTACTTC
- TRBJ1-1 TRBV28 many CASCNGGGHTEAFF TGTGCCAGCTGCAATGGGGGAGGGCACACTGAAGCTTTCTTT
- TRBJ2-5 TRBV6-4 many CASSEGRRRETQYF TGTGCCAGCAGTGAGGGAAGACGGAGGGAGACCCAGTACTTC
- TRBJ1-5 TRBV3-1 many CASSQGRAGNQPQHF TGTGCCAGCAGCCAAGGCAGGGCCGGCAATCAGCCCCAGCATTTT
TRBD2 TRBJ2-5 TRBV20-1 - CSAPSGLAGEYQETQYF TGCAGTGCTCCCTCGGGGCTAGCGGGGGAATACCAAGAGACCCAGTACTTC
- TRBJ1-5 TRBV6-1 - CASSVTDSNQPQHF TGTGCCAGCAGTGTTACCGATAGCAATCAGCCCCAGCATTTT
- TRBJ2-3 TRBV7-2 many CASSTGRSDTQYF TGTGCCAGCAGCACAGGGAGGTCGGATACGCAGTATTTT
- TRBJ1-6 TRBV10-3 few CAISDGRGPLHF TGTGCCATCAGTGATGGGAGGGGCCCCCTCCACTTT
- TRBJ2-5 TRBV2 once CASNWDPQRETQYF TGTGCCAGCAACTGGGACCCACAAAGAGAGACCCAGTACTTC
- TRBJ2-7 TRBV6-2/TRBV6-3 - CASSSTSGEQYF TGTGCCAGCAGTTCCACAAGCGGGGAGCAGTACTTC
- TRBJ2-3 TRBV14 many CASSRDNTDTQYF TGTGCCAGCAGTCGGGACAACACAGATACGCAGTATTTT
TRBD2 TRBJ2-3 TRBV7-2 few CASSPGLAGATDTQYF TGTGCCAGCAGCCCGGGACTAGCGGGGGCCACAGATACGCAGTATTTT
TRBD2 TRBJ2-7 TRBV7-8 few CASSPSVRASGALEYF TGTGCCAGCAGCCCTTCTGTTCGGGCTAGCGGGGCCCTCGAGTACTTC
- TRBJ1-2 TRBV20-1 many CSARDPAYSTGYTF TGCAGTGCTAGAGACCCGGCTTACTCAACGGGCTACACCTTC
TRBD2 TRBJ2-3 TRBV7-2 - CASSRLAGGADTQYF TGTGCCAGCAGCCGGCTAGCGGGGGGCGCAGATACGCAGTATTTT
TRBD2 TRBJ2-1 TRBV7-8 - CASNIQRGATGEQFF TGTGCCAGCAACATTCAGCGGGGGGCAACGGGTGAGCAGTTCTTC
- TRBJ1-5 TRBV19 many CASSMRDSNQPQHF TGTGCCAGTAGTATGAGGGATAGCAATCAGCCCCAGCATTTT
- TRBJ1-1 TRBV20-1 many CSARAPHSSTEAFF TGCAGTGCTAGAGCCCCCCACAGTTCCACTGAAGCTTTCTTT
- TRBJ1-4 TRBV7-2 - CASSSPSPNEKLFF TGTGCCAGCAGCTCTCCCAGCCCTAATGAAAAACTGTTTTTT